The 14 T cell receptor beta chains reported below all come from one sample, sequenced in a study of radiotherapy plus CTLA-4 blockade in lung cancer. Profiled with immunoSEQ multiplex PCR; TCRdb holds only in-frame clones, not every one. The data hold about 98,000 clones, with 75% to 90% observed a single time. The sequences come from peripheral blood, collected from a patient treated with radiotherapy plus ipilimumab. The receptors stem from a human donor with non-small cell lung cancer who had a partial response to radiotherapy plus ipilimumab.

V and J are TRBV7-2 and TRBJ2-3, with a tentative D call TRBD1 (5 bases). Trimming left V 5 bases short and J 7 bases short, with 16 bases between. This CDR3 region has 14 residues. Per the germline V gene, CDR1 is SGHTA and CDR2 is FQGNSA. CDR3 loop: CASSPSQGLNTQYF. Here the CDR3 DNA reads TGTGCCAGCAGCCCGTCGCAGGGATTAAATACGCAGTATTTT.

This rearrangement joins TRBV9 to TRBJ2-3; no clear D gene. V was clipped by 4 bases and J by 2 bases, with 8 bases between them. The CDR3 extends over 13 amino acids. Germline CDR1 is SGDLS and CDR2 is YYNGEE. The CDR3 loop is CASSISHTDTQYF. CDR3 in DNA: TGTGCCAGCAGCATTTCACACACAGATACGCAGTATTTT.

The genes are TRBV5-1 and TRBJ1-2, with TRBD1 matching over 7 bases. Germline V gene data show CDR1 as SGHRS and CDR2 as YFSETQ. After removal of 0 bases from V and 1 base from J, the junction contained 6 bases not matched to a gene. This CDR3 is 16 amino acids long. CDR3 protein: CASSLVRDSHNYGYTF. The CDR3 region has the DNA TGCGCCAGCAGCTTGGTACGGGACAGCCATAACTATGGCTACACCTTC.

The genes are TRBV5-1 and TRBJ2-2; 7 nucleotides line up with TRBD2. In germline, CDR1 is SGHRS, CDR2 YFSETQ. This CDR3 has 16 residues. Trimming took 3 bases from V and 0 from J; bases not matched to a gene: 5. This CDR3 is CASSSGLGSNTGELFF. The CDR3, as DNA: TGCGCCAGCAGCTCCGGACTAGGTTCGAACACCGGGGAGCTGTTTTTT.

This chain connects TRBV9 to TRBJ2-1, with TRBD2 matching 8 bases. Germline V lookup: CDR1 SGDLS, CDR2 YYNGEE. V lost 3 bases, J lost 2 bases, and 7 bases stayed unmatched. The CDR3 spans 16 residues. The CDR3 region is CASSALSGSTYNEQFF. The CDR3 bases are TGTGCCAGCAGCGCGTTGAGCGGGAGCACCTACAATGAGCAGTTCTTC.

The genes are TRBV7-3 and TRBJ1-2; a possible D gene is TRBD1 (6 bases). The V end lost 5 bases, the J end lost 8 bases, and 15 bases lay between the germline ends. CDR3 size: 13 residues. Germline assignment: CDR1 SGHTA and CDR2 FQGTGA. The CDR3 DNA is TGTGCCAGCAGCGTCAGGGGTGTTGTGGGCTACACCTTC. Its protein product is CASSVRGVVGYTF.

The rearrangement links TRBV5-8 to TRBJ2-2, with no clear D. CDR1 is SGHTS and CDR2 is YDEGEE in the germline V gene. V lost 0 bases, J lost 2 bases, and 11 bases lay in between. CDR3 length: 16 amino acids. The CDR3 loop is CASSLETRRNTGELFF. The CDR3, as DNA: TGTGCCAGCAGCTTGGAGACCAGGCGTAACACCGGGGAGCTGTTTTTT.

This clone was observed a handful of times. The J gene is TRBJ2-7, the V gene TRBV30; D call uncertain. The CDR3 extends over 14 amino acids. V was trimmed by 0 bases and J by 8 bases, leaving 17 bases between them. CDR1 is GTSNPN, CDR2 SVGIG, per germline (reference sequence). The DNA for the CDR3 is TGTGCCTGGAGTGTATCCCCTCCCCCTAAACAGCAGTACTTC. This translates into CAWSVSPPPKQQYF.

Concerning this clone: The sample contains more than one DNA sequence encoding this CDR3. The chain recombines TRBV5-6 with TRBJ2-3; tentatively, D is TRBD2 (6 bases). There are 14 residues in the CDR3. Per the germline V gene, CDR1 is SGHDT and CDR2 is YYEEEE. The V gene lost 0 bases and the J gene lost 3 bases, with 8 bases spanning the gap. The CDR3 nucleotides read TGTGCCAGCAGCTTGGGGGCGGGGACAGATACGCAGTATTTT. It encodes CASSLGAGTDTQYF.

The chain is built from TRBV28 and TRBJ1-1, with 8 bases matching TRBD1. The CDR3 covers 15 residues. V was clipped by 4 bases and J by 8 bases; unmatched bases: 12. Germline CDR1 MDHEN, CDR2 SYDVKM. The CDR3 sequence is CASSSLTGDRGEAFF. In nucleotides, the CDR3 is TGTGCCAGCAGTTCCCTGACAGGGGACCGGGGAGAAGCTTTCTTT.

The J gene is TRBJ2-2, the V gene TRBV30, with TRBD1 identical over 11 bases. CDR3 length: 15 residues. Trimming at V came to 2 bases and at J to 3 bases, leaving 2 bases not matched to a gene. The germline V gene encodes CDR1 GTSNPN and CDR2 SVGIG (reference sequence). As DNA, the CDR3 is TGTGCCTGGAGTCGGGGACAGGGGGACACCGGGGAGCTGTTTTTT. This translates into CAWSRGQGDTGELFF.

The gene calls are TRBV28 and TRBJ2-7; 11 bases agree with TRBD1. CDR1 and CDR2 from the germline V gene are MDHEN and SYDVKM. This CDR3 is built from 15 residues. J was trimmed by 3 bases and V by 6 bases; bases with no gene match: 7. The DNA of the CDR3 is TGTGCCAGCAGCTCCCCCGGGACAGGGGGCTACGAGCAGTACTTC. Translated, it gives CASSSPGTGGYEQYF.

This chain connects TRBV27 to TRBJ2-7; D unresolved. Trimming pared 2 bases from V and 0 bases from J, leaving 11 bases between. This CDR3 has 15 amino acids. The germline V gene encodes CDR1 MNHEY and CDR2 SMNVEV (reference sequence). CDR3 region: CASSLRGRGSYEQYF. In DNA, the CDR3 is TGTGCCAGCAGTTTACGAGGTCGTGGCTCCTACGAGCAGTACTTC.

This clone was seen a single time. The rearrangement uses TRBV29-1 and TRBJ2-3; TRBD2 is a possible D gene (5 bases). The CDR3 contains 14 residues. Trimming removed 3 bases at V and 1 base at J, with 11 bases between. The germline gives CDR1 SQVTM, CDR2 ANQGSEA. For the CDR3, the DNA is TGCAGCGTTGAGATGAGGGCAGGCACAGATACGCAGTATTTT. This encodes CSVEMRAGTDTQYF.